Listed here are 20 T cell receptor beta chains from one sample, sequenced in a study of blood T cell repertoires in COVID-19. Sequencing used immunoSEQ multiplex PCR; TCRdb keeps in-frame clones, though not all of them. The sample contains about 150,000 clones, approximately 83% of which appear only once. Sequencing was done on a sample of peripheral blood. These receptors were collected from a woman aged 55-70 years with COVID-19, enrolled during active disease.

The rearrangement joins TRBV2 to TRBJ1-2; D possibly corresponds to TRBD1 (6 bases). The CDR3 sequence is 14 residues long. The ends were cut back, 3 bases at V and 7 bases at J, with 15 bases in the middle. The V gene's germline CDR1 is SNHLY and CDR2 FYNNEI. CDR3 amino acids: CASSDRGAGLGYTF. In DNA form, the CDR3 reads TGTGCCAGCAGTGACAGGGGCGCTGGTCTTGGCTACACCTTC.

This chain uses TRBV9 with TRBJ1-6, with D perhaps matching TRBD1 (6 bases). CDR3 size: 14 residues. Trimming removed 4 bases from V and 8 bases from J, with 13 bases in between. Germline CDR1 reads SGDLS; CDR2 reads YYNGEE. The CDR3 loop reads CASSPPGEYSPLHF. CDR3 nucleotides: TGTGCCAGCAGCCCCCCAGGGGAGTATTCACCCCTCCACTTT.

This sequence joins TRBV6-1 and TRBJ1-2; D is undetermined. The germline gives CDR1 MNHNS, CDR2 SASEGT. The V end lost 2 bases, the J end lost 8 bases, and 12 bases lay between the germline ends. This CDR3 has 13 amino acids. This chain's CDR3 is CASSENQAVGYTF. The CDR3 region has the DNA TGTGCCAGCAGTGAAAACCAGGCTGTAGGCTACACCTTC.

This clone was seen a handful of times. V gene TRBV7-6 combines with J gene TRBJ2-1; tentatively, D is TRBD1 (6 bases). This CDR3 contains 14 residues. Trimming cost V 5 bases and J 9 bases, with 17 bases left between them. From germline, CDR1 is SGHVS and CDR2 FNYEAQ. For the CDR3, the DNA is TGTGCCAGCAGCGGACTTGGGACACCGGGTGAGCAGTTCTTC. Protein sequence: CASSGLGTPGEQFF. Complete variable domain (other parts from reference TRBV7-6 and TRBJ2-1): GAGVSQSPRYKVTKRGQDVALRCDPISGHVSLYWYRQALGQGPEFLTYFNYEAQQDKSGLPNDRFSAERPEGSISTLTIQRTEQRDSAMYRCASSGLGTPGEQFFGPGTRLTVL.

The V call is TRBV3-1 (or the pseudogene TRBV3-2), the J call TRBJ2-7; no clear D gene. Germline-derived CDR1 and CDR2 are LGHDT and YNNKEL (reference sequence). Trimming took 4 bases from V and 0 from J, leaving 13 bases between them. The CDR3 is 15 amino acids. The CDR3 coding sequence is TGTGCCAGCAGCCCGTATCCCAGAAGCTCCTACGAGCAGTACTTC. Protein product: CASSPYPRSSYEQYF.

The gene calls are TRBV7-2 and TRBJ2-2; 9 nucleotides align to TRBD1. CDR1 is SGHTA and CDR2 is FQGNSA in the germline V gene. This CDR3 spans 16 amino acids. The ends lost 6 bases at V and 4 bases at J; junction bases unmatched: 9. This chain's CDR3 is CASRPWGTGRTGELFF. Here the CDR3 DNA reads TGTGCCAGCAGACCGTGGGGGACAGGGCGCACCGGGGAGCTGTTTTTT.

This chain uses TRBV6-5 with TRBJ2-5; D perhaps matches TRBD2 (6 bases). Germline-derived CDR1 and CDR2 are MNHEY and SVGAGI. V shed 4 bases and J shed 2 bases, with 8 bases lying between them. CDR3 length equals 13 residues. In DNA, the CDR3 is TGTGCCAGCAGTTGGAGGGTGCAAGAGACCCAGTACTTC. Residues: CASSWRVQETQYF.

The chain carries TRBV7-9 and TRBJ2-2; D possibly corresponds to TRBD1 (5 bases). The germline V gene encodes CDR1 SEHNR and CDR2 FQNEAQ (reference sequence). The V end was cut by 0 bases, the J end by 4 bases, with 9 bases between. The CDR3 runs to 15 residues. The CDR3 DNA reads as TGTGCCAGCAGCTTAGCACAGGCAGGCACCGGGGAGCTGTTTTTT. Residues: CASSLAQAGTGELFF.

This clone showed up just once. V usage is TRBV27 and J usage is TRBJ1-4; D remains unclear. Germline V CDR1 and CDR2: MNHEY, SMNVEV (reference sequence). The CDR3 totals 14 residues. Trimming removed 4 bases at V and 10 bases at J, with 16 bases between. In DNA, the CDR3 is TGTGCCAGCAGTTCGACTCTTGGTCTTGGAAAACTGTTTTTT. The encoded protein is CASSSTLGLGKLFF.

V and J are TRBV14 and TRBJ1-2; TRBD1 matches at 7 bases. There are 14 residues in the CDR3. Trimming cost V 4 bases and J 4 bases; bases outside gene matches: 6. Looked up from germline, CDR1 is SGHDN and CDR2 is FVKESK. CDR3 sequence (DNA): TGTGCCAGCAGCCGAGGGACAGAGGCCTATGGCTACACCTTC. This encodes CASSRGTEAYGYTF.

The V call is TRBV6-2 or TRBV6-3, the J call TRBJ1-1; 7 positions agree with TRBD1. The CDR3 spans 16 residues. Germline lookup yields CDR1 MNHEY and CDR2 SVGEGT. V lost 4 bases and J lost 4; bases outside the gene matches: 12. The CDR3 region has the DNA TGTGCCAGCAGTTCCCAGAGCGGACAGGCTTCCACTGAAGCTTTCTTT. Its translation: CASSSQSGQASTEAFF.

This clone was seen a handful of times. The CDR3: CASSVAFSARNEQFF. The CDR3 DNA reads TGTGCCAGCAGCGTAGCCTTCTCAGCGCGAAATGAGCAGTTCTTC. The chain links TRBV9 to TRBJ2-1; no clear D gene. V lost 0 bases and J 7 bases, leaving 14 bases between the germline ends. The CDR3 runs 15 residues. Germline assignment: CDR1 SGDLS and CDR2 YYNGEE.

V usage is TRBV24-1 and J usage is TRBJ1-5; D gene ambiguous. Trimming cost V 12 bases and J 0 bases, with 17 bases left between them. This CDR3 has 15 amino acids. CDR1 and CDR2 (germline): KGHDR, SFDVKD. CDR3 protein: CASPIGRYSNQPQHF. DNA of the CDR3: TGTGCCTCCCCTATAGGGAGGTATAGCAATCAGCCCCAGCATTTT.

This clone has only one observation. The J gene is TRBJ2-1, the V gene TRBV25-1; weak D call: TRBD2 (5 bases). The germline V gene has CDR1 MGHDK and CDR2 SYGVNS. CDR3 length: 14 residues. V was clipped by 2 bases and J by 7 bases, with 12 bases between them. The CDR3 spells CASSEPGKRNEQFF. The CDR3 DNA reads TGTGCCAGCAGTGAACCCGGGAAACGGAATGAGCAGTTCTTC.

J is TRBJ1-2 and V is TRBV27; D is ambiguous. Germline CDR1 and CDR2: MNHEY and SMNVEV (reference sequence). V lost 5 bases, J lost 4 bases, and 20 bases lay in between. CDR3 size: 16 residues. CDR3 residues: CASSPLDRLASYGYTF. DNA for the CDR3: TGTGCCAGCAGTCCACTAGACCGTCTCGCGTCCTATGGCTACACCTTC.

CDR3 nucleotides: TGTGCCAGCAGCCTTCCGGGCGGGACCGGGGAGCTGTTTTTT. This gives the protein CASSLPGGTGELFF. The J gene is TRBJ2-2, the V gene TRBV3-1 (or the pseudogene TRBV3-2), with D maybe TRBD2 (5 bases). V was clipped by 4 bases and J by 5 bases, with 11 bases between them. The germline V gene encodes CDR1 LGHDT and CDR2 YNNKEL (reference sequence). The CDR3 extends over 14 amino acids.

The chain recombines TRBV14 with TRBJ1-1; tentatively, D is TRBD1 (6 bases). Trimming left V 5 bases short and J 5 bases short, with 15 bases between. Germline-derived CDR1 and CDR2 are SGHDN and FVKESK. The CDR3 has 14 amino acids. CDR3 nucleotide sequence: TGTGCCAGCAGCGTGGGGGCGGCGAGAACTGAAGCTTTCTTT. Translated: CASSVGAARTEAFF.

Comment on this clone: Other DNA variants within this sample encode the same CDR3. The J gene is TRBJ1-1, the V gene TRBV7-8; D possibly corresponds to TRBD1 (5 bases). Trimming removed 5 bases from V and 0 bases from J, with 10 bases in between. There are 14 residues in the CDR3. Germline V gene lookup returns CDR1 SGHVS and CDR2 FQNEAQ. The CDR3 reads CASSLLTVNTEAFF. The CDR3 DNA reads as TGTGCCAGCAGCCTTCTGACAGTGAACACTGAAGCTTTCTTT. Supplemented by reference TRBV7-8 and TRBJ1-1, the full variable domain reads GAGVSQSPRYKVAKRGQDVALRCDPISGHVSLFWYQQALGQGPEFLTYFQNEAQLDKSGLPSDRFFAERPEGSVSTLKIQRTQQEDSAVYLCASSLLTVNTEAFFGQGTRLTVV.

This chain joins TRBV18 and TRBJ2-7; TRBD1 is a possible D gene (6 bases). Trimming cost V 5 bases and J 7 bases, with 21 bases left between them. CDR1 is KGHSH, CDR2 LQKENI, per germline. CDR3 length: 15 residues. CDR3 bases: TGTGCCAGCTCATGGACAGCGGACCCCGTGGGGGAGCAGTACGTC. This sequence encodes CASSWTADPVGEQYV.

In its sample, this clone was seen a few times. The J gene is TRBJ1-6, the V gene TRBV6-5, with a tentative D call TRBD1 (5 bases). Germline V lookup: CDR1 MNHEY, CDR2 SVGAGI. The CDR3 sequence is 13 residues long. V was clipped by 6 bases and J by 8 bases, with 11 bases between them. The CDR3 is CASRSGGYSPLHF. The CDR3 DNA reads TGTGCCAGCAGGTCGGGGGGGTATTCACCCCTCCACTTT.